This is a list of T cell receptor beta chains from one sample in a study of beta chain features in type 1 diabetes. Sequencing used immunoSEQ multiplex PCR; TCRdb keeps in-frame clones, though not all of them. The data contain tens of thousands of clones, around 32% of them singletons. The sequenced sample consisted of stem cell memory CD4+ T cells from blood. The receptors were sampled from a woman between 18 and 29 years old in good health. The CDR3 runs from the conserved cysteine through the conserved F or W. Fields, in order: D gene, clone size, J gene, V gene, CDR3 DNA, CDR3 protein. A D gene is named only where the DNA matches it firmly. Clone size is given for some rows only: seen once, a few or many times, or a class if the clone is expanded.

d_call: -; clone_size: few; j_call: TRBJ1-5; v_call: TRBV18; cdr3_nt: TGTGCCAGCTCACTTCGCGCAGGGGTTAATCAGCCCCAGCATTTT; cdr3_aa: CASSLRAGVNQPQHF
d_call: -; clone_size: -; j_call: TRBJ2-7; v_call: TRBV7-9; cdr3_nt: TGTGCCAGCAGATCCGACAGGACCTACGAGCAGTACTTC; cdr3_aa: CASRSDRTYEQYF
d_call: TRBD1; clone_size: -; j_call: TRBJ2-7; v_call: TRBV5-4; cdr3_nt: TGTGCCAGCAGCGTGGGACAGTCCTACGAGCAGTACTTC; cdr3_aa: CASSVGQSYEQYF
d_call: -; clone_size: many; j_call: TRBJ1-6; v_call: TRBV27; cdr3_nt: TGTGCCAGCAGTGAAAAACAGGGCTCCCTTAATTCACCCCTCCACTTT; cdr3_aa: CASSEKQGSLNSPLHF
d_call: -; clone_size: -; j_call: TRBJ2-1; v_call: TRBV11-2; cdr3_nt: TGTGCCAGCAGCTTAGGGGGGCAGAATGAGCAGTTCTTC; cdr3_aa: CASSLGGQNEQFF
d_call: -; clone_size: few; j_call: TRBJ1-1; v_call: TRBV10-3; cdr3_nt: TGTGCCATCAGCTCCGGAGGGAACACTGAAGCTTTCTTT; cdr3_aa: CAISSGGNTEAFF
d_call: TRBD1; clone_size: few; j_call: TRBJ1-6; v_call: TRBV4-2; cdr3_nt: TGTGCCAGAAGACAGGGCTCGTACAATTCACCCCTCCACTTT; cdr3_aa: CARRQGSYNSPLHF
d_call: TRBD2; clone_size: few; j_call: TRBJ2-7; v_call: TRBV2; cdr3_nt: TGTGCCAGCAGACCAACTAGCGGGGGAGGCTACGAGCAGTACTTC; cdr3_aa: CASRPTSGGGYEQYF
d_call: -; clone_size: -; j_call: TRBJ2-7; v_call: TRBV27; cdr3_nt: TGTGCCAGCAGTATCCAGATCGGGACACCTCACGAGCAGTACTTC; cdr3_aa: CASSIQIGTPHEQYF
d_call: TRBD1; clone_size: few; j_call: TRBJ2-1; v_call: TRBV5-4; cdr3_nt: TGTGCCAGCAGCTTGGGGCAGGGGGCTTACAATGAGCAGTTCTTC; cdr3_aa: CASSLGQGAYNEQFF
d_call: TRBD1; clone_size: -; j_call: TRBJ2-2; v_call: TRBV9; cdr3_nt: TGTGCCAGCAGCGTGGACAGGTGGGCCGGGGAGCTGTTTTTT; cdr3_aa: CASSVDRWAGELFF
d_call: -; clone_size: -; j_call: TRBJ1-1; v_call: TRBV30; cdr3_nt: TGTGCCTGGAGGGGGCCCCTTACTTTCTTT; cdr3_aa: CAWRGPLTFF
d_call: -; clone_size: -; j_call: TRBJ1-6; v_call: TRBV5-1; cdr3_nt: TGCGCCAGCAGGGTAGGAGAGAATTCACCCCTCCACTTT; cdr3_aa: CASRVGENSPLHF
d_call: TRBD1; clone_size: few; j_call: TRBJ2-7; v_call: TRBV6-5; cdr3_nt: TGTGCCAGCAGGGGACAGGGGGAATACGAGCAGTACTTC; cdr3_aa: CASRGQGEYEQYF
d_call: TRBD1; clone_size: -; j_call: TRBJ1-1; v_call: TRBV30; cdr3_nt: TGTGCCTGGAGTAACGGACAGGGGGGTCGCACTGAAGCTTTCTTT; cdr3_aa: CAWSNGQGGRTEAFF
d_call: -; clone_size: -; j_call: TRBJ1-2; v_call: TRBV21-1; cdr3_nt: TGTGCCAGCAGCAAAGCCCGGACAGGGCCCAATGGCTACACCTTC; cdr3_aa: CASSKARTGPNGYTF
d_call: TRBD1; clone_size: -; j_call: TRBJ2-7; v_call: TRBV7-8; cdr3_nt: TGTGCCAGCAGCACCGGACAGGGTCATATCGAGCAGTACTTC; cdr3_aa: CASSTGQGHIEQYF
d_call: -; clone_size: few; j_call: TRBJ2-7; v_call: TRBV18; cdr3_nt: TGTGCCAGCTCACCCTTCCGGGACAACTCCTACGAGCAGTACTTC; cdr3_aa: CASSPFRDNSYEQYF
d_call: TRBD2; clone_size: -; j_call: TRBJ2-5; v_call: TRBV19; cdr3_nt: TGTGCCAGTAGTTCCCCCGGGGCTAGCGGGGCGGAGACCCAGTACTTC; cdr3_aa: CASSSPGASGAETQYF
d_call: TRBD1; clone_size: -; j_call: TRBJ1-4; v_call: TRBV11-2; cdr3_nt: TGTGCCAGCAGCCCCGACAGGGTGGGGGAAAAACTGTTTTTT; cdr3_aa: CASSPDRVGEKLFF
d_call: TRBD2; clone_size: -; j_call: TRBJ2-7; v_call: TRBV5-1; cdr3_nt: TGCGCCAGCAGCTCAATAGCGGGAGGGCCCCACGAGCAGTACTTC; cdr3_aa: CASSSIAGGPHEQYF
d_call: -; clone_size: few; j_call: TRBJ2-5; v_call: TRBV9; cdr3_nt: TGTGCCAGCAGCGCTCTTGCGGGACCCCAAGAGACCCAGTACTTC; cdr3_aa: CASSALAGPQETQYF
d_call: -; clone_size: -; j_call: TRBJ2-2; v_call: TRBV7-2; cdr3_nt: TGTGCCAGCAGCCTTCGAGCGGGCCGAAACACCGGGGAGCTGTTTTTT; cdr3_aa: CASSLRAGRNTGELFF
d_call: -; clone_size: few; j_call: TRBJ2-3; v_call: TRBV2; cdr3_nt: TGTGCCAGCAGTGAGACAGGACTTAGCACAGATACGCAGTATTTT; cdr3_aa: CASSETGLSTDTQYF
d_call: -; clone_size: -; j_call: TRBJ2-2; v_call: TRBV5-1; cdr3_nt: TGCGCCAGCAGCTTTGGAGGGGGCTCTTTGAACACCGGGGAGCTGTTTTTT; cdr3_aa: CASSFGGGSLNTGELFF
d_call: TRBD2; clone_size: few; j_call: TRBJ2-3; v_call: TRBV2; cdr3_nt: TGTGCCAGCAGCCTTGCGGGAGGTGGCACAGATACGCAGTATTTT; cdr3_aa: CASSLAGGGTDTQYF
d_call: -; clone_size: -; j_call: TRBJ2-5; v_call: TRBV7-2; cdr3_nt: TGTGCCAGCAGCTCACTCCGGGGGAGGGAGACCCAGTACTTC; cdr3_aa: CASSSLRGRETQYF
d_call: TRBD1; clone_size: -; j_call: TRBJ2-3; v_call: TRBV4-1; cdr3_nt: TGCGCCAGCAGCCGCTCGTACCAGGGGGAAACAGATACGCAGTATTTT; cdr3_aa: CASSRSYQGETDTQYF
d_call: -; clone_size: -; j_call: TRBJ2-7; v_call: TRBV2; cdr3_nt: TGTGCCAGCAGTGAAGCCACTGCGAATTCCTACGAGCAGTACTTC; cdr3_aa: CASSEATANSYEQYF
d_call: -; clone_size: once; j_call: TRBJ1-3; v_call: TRBV2; cdr3_nt: TGTGCCAGCAGCGGCGGGCTAGGGAGCTCTGGAAACACCATATATTTT; cdr3_aa: CASSGGLGSSGNTIYF
d_call: -; clone_size: few; j_call: TRBJ2-1; v_call: TRBV19; cdr3_nt: TGTGCCAGTAGTAGCCGGGGGGCCCTCCCTGAGCAGTTCTTC; cdr3_aa: CASSSRGALPEQFF
d_call: -; clone_size: -; j_call: TRBJ1-2; v_call: TRBV4-3; cdr3_nt: TGCGCCAGCAGCCAAGATGGGAGGGACCCTGGCTACACCTTC; cdr3_aa: CASSQDGRDPGYTF
d_call: TRBD1; clone_size: -; j_call: TRBJ1-2; v_call: TRBV4-3; cdr3_nt: TGCGCCAGCAGAAACAGGGGAGCTACCTATGGCTACACCTTC; cdr3_aa: CASRNRGATYGYTF
d_call: -; clone_size: -; j_call: TRBJ1-5; v_call: TRBV6-5; cdr3_nt: TGTGCCAGCAGCCCTTCGGAGGATAGCAATCAGCCCCAGCATTTT; cdr3_aa: CASSPSEDSNQPQHF
d_call: TRBD1; clone_size: -; j_call: TRBJ2-5; v_call: TRBV5-1; cdr3_nt: TGCGCCAGCAGCTTGGGGACAGGTCGCCCCCAGTACTTC; cdr3_aa: CASSLGTGRPQYF
d_call: -; clone_size: few; j_call: TRBJ2-1; v_call: TRBV5-1; cdr3_nt: TGCGCCAGCAGCTTGGGGAGCCCGAATGAGCAGTTCTTC; cdr3_aa: CASSLGSPNEQFF
d_call: -; clone_size: -; j_call: TRBJ1-2; v_call: TRBV27; cdr3_nt: TGTGCCACCGGGGAACAGCCCAGGGGAGGCTACACCTTC; cdr3_aa: CATGEQPRGGYTF
d_call: TRBD2; clone_size: few; j_call: TRBJ2-7; v_call: TRBV11-1; cdr3_nt: TGTGCCAGCAGCTCTGGGACTAGCGGACCCTACGAGCAGTACTTC; cdr3_aa: CASSSGTSGPYEQYF
d_call: -; clone_size: few; j_call: TRBJ2-1; v_call: TRBV2; cdr3_nt: TGTGCCAGCAGTGAAGGGCCGCCACCGTACAATGAGCAGTTCTTC; cdr3_aa: CASSEGPPPYNEQFF
d_call: -; clone_size: -; j_call: TRBJ2-7; v_call: TRBV5-1; cdr3_nt: TGCGCCAGCAGTCCGGGGGCCTACGAGCAGTACTTC; cdr3_aa: CASSPGAYEQYF
d_call: -; clone_size: few; j_call: TRBJ1-2; v_call: TRBV7-3; cdr3_nt: TGTGCCAGCAGCAACCGGGACAAGGCCTATGGCTACACCTTC; cdr3_aa: CASSNRDKAYGYTF
d_call: TRBD2; clone_size: -; j_call: TRBJ2-5; v_call: TRBV6-1; cdr3_nt: TGTGCCAGCCTCGGGACTAGCGGGGAAGAGACCCAGTACTTC; cdr3_aa: CASLGTSGEETQYF
d_call: -; clone_size: -; j_call: TRBJ2-1; v_call: TRBV5-1; cdr3_nt: TGCGCCAGCAGCTTGGCCAGGGCAGTATACAATGAGCAGTTCTTC; cdr3_aa: CASSLARAVYNEQFF
d_call: -; clone_size: -; j_call: TRBJ2-2; v_call: TRBV21-1; cdr3_nt: TGTGCCAGCACCCCCGGGACAGGGGATCTCGGGGAGCTGTTTTTT; cdr3_aa: CASTPGTGDLGELFF
d_call: -; clone_size: few; j_call: TRBJ2-7; v_call: TRBV7-9; cdr3_nt: TGTGCCAGCAGCTATCAACGCCTCTTAGTGGACGAGCAGTACTTC; cdr3_aa: CASSYQRLLVDEQYF
d_call: -; clone_size: -; j_call: TRBJ1-5; v_call: TRBV5-1; cdr3_nt: TGCGCCAGCAGCTTGGAAAGCGACCAGCCCCAGCATTTT; cdr3_aa: CASSLESDQPQHF
d_call: TRBD2; clone_size: few; j_call: TRBJ2-7; v_call: TRBV30; cdr3_nt: TGTGCCTGGAGTGCCACCGGGACTAGCGGCGAGCAGTACTTC; cdr3_aa: CAWSATGTSGEQYF
d_call: -; clone_size: few; j_call: TRBJ2-7; v_call: TRBV5-1; cdr3_nt: TGCGCCAGCAGCTTGGTGGGCCCCTCCTACGAGCAGTACTTC; cdr3_aa: CASSLVGPSYEQYF
d_call: -; clone_size: -; j_call: TRBJ1-1; v_call: TRBV14; cdr3_nt: TGTGCCAGCACCCAACCGGGGGGCACTGAAGCTTTCTTT; cdr3_aa: CASTQPGGTEAFF
d_call: -; clone_size: -; j_call: TRBJ1-2; v_call: TRBV11-3; cdr3_nt: TGTGCCAGCAGCTTAGTCCAGAACCAGGGCTACACCTTC; cdr3_aa: CASSLVQNQGYTF
d_call: -; clone_size: -; j_call: TRBJ1-1; v_call: TRBV5-1; cdr3_nt: TGCGCCAGCAGTTTATTGGGAGGGACCGGGACTGAAGCTTTCTTT; cdr3_aa: CASSLLGGTGTEAFF
d_call: -; clone_size: -; j_call: TRBJ2-1; v_call: TRBV7-2; cdr3_nt: TGTGCCAGCAGCTTCCCCCTCGGACTTTACAATGAGCAGTTCTTC; cdr3_aa: CASSFPLGLYNEQFF
d_call: -; clone_size: many; j_call: TRBJ2-5; v_call: TRBV28; cdr3_nt: TGTGCCAGCAGCCGTGACAGGTTGGAAGAGACCCAGTACTTC; cdr3_aa: CASSRDRLEETQYF
d_call: -; clone_size: -; j_call: TRBJ2-1; v_call: TRBV7-2; cdr3_nt: TGTGCCAGCAGCTTAGACAGGAGCTCCTACAATGAGCAGTTCTTC; cdr3_aa: CASSLDRSSYNEQFF
d_call: TRBD1; clone_size: -; j_call: TRBJ1-1; v_call: TRBV19; cdr3_nt: TGTGCCAGTAGTATCGGGCAGGACAGGAACTTT; cdr3_aa: CASSIGQDRNF
d_call: TRBD1; clone_size: -; j_call: TRBJ1-5; v_call: TRBV2; cdr3_nt: TGTGCCAGCAGTGTCGGACAGGGTGTGAATCAGCCCCAGCATTTT; cdr3_aa: CASSVGQGVNQPQHF
d_call: -; clone_size: -; j_call: TRBJ2-3; v_call: TRBV4-1; cdr3_nt: TGCGCCAGCAGCCAAGTAGTCCTGCGGGGCGTCCCTCTCGACACAGATACGCAGTATTTT; cdr3_aa: CASSQVVLRGVPLDTDTQYF
d_call: TRBD2; clone_size: -; j_call: TRBJ2-2; v_call: TRBV7-8; cdr3_nt: TGTGCCAGCAGCTTGAGTAGCGGGAGTTTAGGGGAGCTGTTTTTT; cdr3_aa: CASSLSSGSLGELFF
d_call: -; clone_size: few; j_call: TRBJ1-1; v_call: TRBV18; cdr3_nt: TGTGCCAGCTCCTCGCTCCGCCCGGGGAGGGGCCTTTTTGAAGCTTTCTTT; cdr3_aa: CASSSLRPGRGLFEAFF
d_call: TRBD1; clone_size: few; j_call: TRBJ2-6; v_call: TRBV4-1; cdr3_nt: TGCGCCAGCAGCCCCAAAGACAGGGCCTCTAGCTCTGGGGCCAACGTCCTGACTTTC; cdr3_aa: CASSPKDRASSSGANVLTF